The next 18 T cell receptor beta chains were all read from a single sample in a study of CD8+ T cells in alopecia areata (dated by TCRdb to 2016 to 2018). According to the study, the label for this sample's time point signals: baseline before oral tofacitinib. Library generation was performed with the immunoSEQ multiplex PCR assay. RNA was extracted from all samples and reverse transcribed into cDNA as template for TCR sequencing. Not all clones reach the TCRdb copy of this immuneACCESS table, which keeps in-frame sequences only. Checked studies attribute under half of the gap to unresolved V genes and leave the rest unexplained. In all, the sample holds 130,000 to 150,000 clones, and around 87% of those were seen once. In total, the top ten clones hold less than 15% of the sample. This sample comprised CD8+ T cells sorted from blood, obtained at week 0. These receptors were collected from a human donor with alopecia areata.

This chain links TRBV19 with TRBJ2-1; D not resolved. CDR3 length: 14 amino acids. V was pared by 10 bases and J by 0 bases, with 13 bases between. In germline, CDR1 is LNHDA, CDR2 SQIVND (reference sequence). The CDR3 DNA follows: TGTGCCACCATGGCCCTAAGCTCCTACAATGAGCAGTTCTTC. Protein sequence: CATMALSSYNEQFF.

This clone was seen only once. The V call is TRBV5-8, the J call TRBJ1-1, with 8 bases aligning to TRBD1. The CDR3 runs to 14 residues. After removal of 9 bases from V and 4 bases from J, the junction contained 11 bases not matched to a gene. Germline CDR1 reads SGHTS; CDR2 reads YDEGEE. CDR3 amino acids: CATHKDRGSTEAFF. CDR3 nucleotide sequence: TGTGCCACGCATAAAGACAGGGGTTCCACTGAAGCTTTCTTT.

This rearrangement joins TRBV7-2 to TRBJ2-2; a weak D match, TRBD1 (6 bases). The CDR3 runs 18 residues. The germline CDR1 and CDR2 sequences are SGHTA and FQGNSA. V was shortened by 2 bases and J by 3 bases, with 19 bases between the two germline ends. CDR3 in amino acids: CASSLNGWGRADTGELFF. The CDR3 bases are TGTGCCAGCAGCTTAAACGGGTGGGGGCGCGCGGACACCGGGGAGCTGTTTTTT. Drawing the rest from reference TRBV7-2 and TRBJ2-2, the complete variable domain is GAGVSQSPSNKVTEKGKDVELRCDPISGHTALYWYRQSLGQGLEFLIYFQGNSAPDKSGLPSDRFSAERTGGSVSTLTIQRTQQEDSAVYLCASSLNGWGRADTGELFFGEGSRLTVL.

The J gene is TRBJ2-7, the V gene TRBV7-2; 10 bases align to TRBD2. The germline gives CDR1 SGHTA, CDR2 FQGNSA. The CDR3 covers 16 residues. Losses at the gene ends were 1 base for V and 4 bases for J; bases not matched to a gene: 7. The CDR3 protein is CASSLGLAGALYEQYF. CDR3 bases: TGTGCCAGCAGCTTAGGGCTAGCGGGAGCCTTATACGAGCAGTACTTC.

The chain employs TRBV7-9 and TRBJ2-5; unclear D gene. V was cut by 5 bases and J by 6 bases, with 13 bases left in between. This CDR3 has 13 amino acids. The germline gives CDR1 SEHNR, CDR2 FQNEAQ (reference sequence). CDR3 residues: CASSPSVEKTQYF. The DNA for the CDR3 is TGTGCCAGCAGCCCCTCTGTCGAAAAGACCCAGTACTTC.

In the case of this clone: The identical CDR3 is also encoded by other nucleotide sequences in the sample. V gene TRBV5-1 combines with J gene TRBJ1-1, with no clear D. Germline loops: CDR1 SGHRS, CDR2 YFSETQ. The CDR3 sequence is 14 residues long. V gave up 0 bases and J gave up 5 bases, with 11 bases separating them. The CDR3 reads CASSLDSFNTEAFF. The CDR3 nucleotides read TGCGCCAGCAGCTTGGACAGTTTCAATACTGAAGCTTTCTTT.

V is TRBV4-1 and J is TRBJ2-7; D is undetermined. V lost 4 bases and J lost 3, with 10 bases in between. The CDR3 sequence is 13 residues long. Germline V CDR1 and CDR2: MGHRA, YSYEKL. Here the CDR3 reads CASSLAPDYEQYF. The CDR3 region has the DNA TGCGCCAGCAGCCTGGCTCCCGACTACGAGCAGTACTTC.

This chain uses TRBV19 with TRBJ2-7; 7 bases line up with TRBD2. The CDR3 has 15 amino acids. J was trimmed by 2 bases and V by 1 base; bases with no gene match: 5. The germline CDR1 and CDR2 sequences are LNHDA and SQIVND (reference sequence). The CDR3 DNA is TGTGCCAGTAGTATAGGCCCTAGCGGTACCTACGAGCAGTACTTC. Residues: CASSIGPSGTYEQYF. The entire variable domain, with the rest obtained from reference TRBV19 and TRBJ2-7, is as follows: DGGITQSPKYLFRKEGQNVTLSCEQNLNHDAMYWYRQDPGQGLRLIYYSQIVNDFQKGDIAEGYSVSREKKESFPLTVTSAQKNPTAFYLCASSIGPSGTYEQYFGPGTRLTVT.

The chain is built from TRBV5-6 and TRBJ2-7, with no clear D. The CDR3 spans 14 residues. Per germline, CDR1 SGHDT and CDR2 YYEEEE. Trimming removed 2 bases at V and 4 bases at J, with 13 bases between. CDR3 sequence: CASSLSLQEYEQYF. The CDR3 DNA follows: TGTGCCAGCAGCTTAAGTTTGCAGGAGTACGAGCAGTACTTC. The full variable domain, completed using reference TRBV5-6 and TRBJ2-7, is DAGVTQSPTHLIKTRGQQVTLRCSPKSGHDTVSWYQQALGQGPQFIFQYYEEEERQRGNFPDRFSGHQFPNYSSELNVNALLLGDSALYLCASSLSLQEYEQYFGPGTRLTVT.

The chain recombines TRBV14 with TRBJ1-4; 10 bases agree with TRBD1. Germline values: CDR1 SGHDN, CDR2 FVKESK. The ends lost 6 bases at V and 5 bases at J; junction bases unmatched: 6. This CDR3 comprises 15 residues. The CDR3: CASRRTGQGNEKLFF. Here the CDR3 DNA reads TGTGCCAGCAGACGCACGGGACAGGGGAATGAAAAACTGTTTTTT.

The gene calls are TRBV7-9 and TRBJ2-5, with D unclear. V was trimmed by 4 bases and J by 5 bases, leaving 8 bases between them. This CDR3 is built from 12 residues. The germline V gene encodes CDR1 SEHNR and CDR2 FQNEAQ (reference sequence). The CDR3 DNA sequence: TGTGCCAGCAGCTATTTCCGGGAGACCCAGTACTTC. Residues: CASSYFRETQYF.

The chain recombines TRBV27 with TRBJ1-4; D is unclear. CDR1 and CDR2 (germline): MNHEY, SMNVEV (reference sequence). V lost 5 bases and J 3 bases, leaving 13 bases between the germline ends. The CDR3 covers 15 residues. The CDR3 nucleotides read TGTGCCAGCAGTCCCAGCGGGAGGGCTAATGAAAAACTGTTTTTT. This codes for CASSPSGRANEKLFF. The variable domain in full, with the rest retrieved from reference TRBV27 and TRBJ1-4, is EAQVTQNPRYLITVTGKKLTVTCSQNMNHEYMSWYRQDPGLGLRQIYYSMNVEVTDKGDVPEGYKVSRKEKRNFPLILESPSPNQTSLYFCASSPSGRANEKLFFGSGTQLSVL.

This rearrangement joins TRBV5-1 to TRBJ2-2, with D unresolved. CDR3 length equals 18 residues. Germline V CDR1 and CDR2: SGHRS, YFSETQ. The V end was cut by 0 bases, the J end by 0 bases, with 15 bases between. CDR3 sequence: CASSLGWKQNPNTGELFF. DNA for the CDR3: TGCGCCAGCAGCTTGGGGTGGAAACAGAACCCGAACACCGGGGAGCTGTTTTTT.

This clone came up a few times. V usage is TRBV19 and J usage is TRBJ2-7; 10 nucleotides agree with TRBD1. CDR1 is LNHDA, CDR2 SQIVND, per germline (reference sequence). Trimming cost V 4 bases and J 3 bases; bases outside gene matches: 18. The CDR3 has 19 amino acids. CDR3: CASSTRIIRPGQGHYEQYF. The CDR3 nucleotides are TGTGCCAGTAGTACCAGAATTATCCGACCGGGACAGGGGCACTACGAGCAGTACTTC.

Comment on this clone: Germline and junction disagree at one end, which may indicate a read error. J is TRBJ1-2 and V is TRBV6-5; 8 nucleotides align to TRBD1. This CDR3 has 11 amino acids. Germline loops: CDR1 MNHEY, CDR2 SVGAGI. CDR3 region: CASRGKGQDSF. CDR3 in DNA: TGTGCCAGCAGGGGGAAGGGACAGGATAGCTTC.

This clone was seen only once. The chain has TRBV2 and TRBJ1-2; a weak D match, TRBD1 (6 bases). Trimming pared 1 base from V and 1 base from J, leaving 10 bases between. Germline V CDR1 and CDR2: SNHLY, FYNNEI. The CDR3 is 15 amino acids. CDR3 in amino acids: CASSEEAGDNYGYTF. In nucleotides, the CDR3 is TGTGCCAGCAGTGAAGAGGCAGGGGATAACTATGGCTACACCTTC.

This chain uses TRBV29-1 with TRBJ2-7; 14 nucleotides align to TRBD2. After removal of 6 bases from V and 1 base from J, the junction contained 8 bases not matched to a gene. The CDR3 is 16 amino acids. Per germline, CDR1 SQVTM and CDR2 ANQGSEA. CDR3 DNA: TGCAGCGTCACCGGGACTAGCGGGGGTAGATCCTACGAGCAGTACTTC. Its translation is CSVTGTSGGRSYEQYF.

This chain links TRBV6-5 with TRBJ2-7, with D perhaps assigned TRBD1 or TRBD2 (5 bases each). The CDR3 runs 13 residues. Per the germline V gene, CDR1 is MNHEY and CDR2 is SVGAGI. With 5 bases removed from V and 3 bases from J, the gap between germline ends came to 11 bases. The CDR3 is CASSLGRSYEQYF. The CDR3 DNA is TGTGCCAGCAGTCTGGGACGGAGCTACGAGCAGTACTTC.